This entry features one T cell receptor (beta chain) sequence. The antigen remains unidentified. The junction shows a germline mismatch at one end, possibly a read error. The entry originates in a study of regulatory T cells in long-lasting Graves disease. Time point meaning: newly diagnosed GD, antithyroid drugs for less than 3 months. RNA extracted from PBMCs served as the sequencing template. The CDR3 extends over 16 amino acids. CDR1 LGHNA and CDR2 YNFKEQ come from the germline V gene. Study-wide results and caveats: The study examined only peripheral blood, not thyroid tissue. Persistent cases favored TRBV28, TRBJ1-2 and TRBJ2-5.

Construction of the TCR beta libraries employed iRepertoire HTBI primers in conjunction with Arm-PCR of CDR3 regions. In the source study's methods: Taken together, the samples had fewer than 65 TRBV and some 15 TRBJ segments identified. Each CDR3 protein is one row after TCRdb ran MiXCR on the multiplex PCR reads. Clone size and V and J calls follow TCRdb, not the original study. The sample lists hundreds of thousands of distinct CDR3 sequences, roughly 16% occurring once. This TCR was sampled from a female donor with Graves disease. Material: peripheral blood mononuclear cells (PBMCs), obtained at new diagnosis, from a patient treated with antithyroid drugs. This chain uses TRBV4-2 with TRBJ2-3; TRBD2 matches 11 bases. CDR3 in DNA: TGTGCCCGCAGCCAACAACTAGCGGGAGGCACAGATACGCAGTATTTT. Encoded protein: CARSQQLAGGTDTQYF.